The T cell receptor beta chain described here comes from a study of T cells after yellow fever vaccination. Study summary: Preparation used SMART-Seq v4 Ultra Low Input for the low-cell-number fractions. General study findings and limits: The booster response re-showed most primary clones: around 96% CD4, around 87% CD8.

The V and J ends lost 3 bases and 2 bases respectively, with 12 bases between them. CDR3 length equals 15 residues. CDR1 is LGHDT and CDR2 is YNNKEL in the germline V gene (reference sequence). 5'RACE template switching produced TCR cDNA carrying a universal primer site and UMIs. From the 5' RACE reads, TCRdb called clonotypes with MiXCR, one entry per CDR3 protein. The sample yields just under 600,000 distinct CDR3 sequences, about 13% seen once. This clonotype showed up many times. Its antigen is unknown. The receptor was isolated from a man under 40 who received the YFV17D yellow fever vaccine. The chain uses TRBV3-1 and TRBJ2-3; D possibly matches TRBD1 or TRBD2 (5 bases each). The source material was PBMCs, sampled on the day of the yellow fever booster vaccination. CDR3 region: CASSHLGTFTDTQYF. The CDR3 region has the DNA TGTGCCAGCAGCCACCTTGGGACCTTCACAGATACGCAGTATTTT.